These T cell receptor beta chains were read from a single sample in a study of T cells in Graves' hyperthyroidism and ophthalmopathy. Via MiXCR, TCRdb re-called the multiplex PCR reads, giving one row per CDR3 protein. Of 600,000 to 650,000 distinct CDR3 sequences listed, roughly 20% are singletons. The specimen sequenced was blood. The receptors here all came from a man between 25 and 39 years old with Graves' ophthalmopathy. CDR3s include the opening cysteine and the closing phenylalanine or tryptophan. The D gene is left open where the match is weak. The size of a clone is reported for some rows only, either as once, few or many, or as a class for expanded clones.

abundance: few; j_gene: TRBJ2-7; v_gene: TRBV7-2; d_gene: -; CDR3nt: TGTGCCAGCAGCTTATTGGGCGCGCCCTCCTACGAGCAGTACTTC; CDR3aa: CASSLLGAPSYEQYF
abundance: once; j_gene: TRBJ1-2; v_gene: TRBV24-1; d_gene: -; CDR3nt: TGTGCCACCAGTGATTTTAGGGGAGGCTACACCTTC; CDR3aa: CATSDFRGGYTF
abundance: -; j_gene: TRBJ1-5; v_gene: TRBV28; d_gene: -; CDR3nt: TGTGCCAGCACCATCTTAAAGGGTCGCGGCAATCAGCCCCAGCATTTT; CDR3aa: CASTILKGRGNQPQHF
abundance: few; j_gene: TRBJ2-3; v_gene: TRBV5-1; d_gene: TRBD1; CDR3nt: TGCGCCAGCAGCGACAGACAGGGAACCACAGATACGCAGTATTTT; CDR3aa: CASSDRQGTTDTQYF
abundance: few; j_gene: TRBJ2-7; v_gene: TRBV20-1; d_gene: -; CDR3nt: TGCAGTGCTAGGAGGCGGAACTCCTACGAGCAGTACTTC; CDR3aa: CSARRRNSYEQYF
abundance: many; j_gene: TRBJ2-2; v_gene: TRBV10-3; d_gene: -; CDR3nt: TGTGCCATCAGTGGAGGCACCGGGGAGCTGTTTTTT; CDR3aa: CAISGGTGELFF
abundance: -; j_gene: TRBJ1-2; v_gene: TRBV18; d_gene: -; CDR3nt: TGTGCCAGCTCACCGGCGGATGGCTGCACCTTC; CDR3aa: CASSPADGCTF
abundance: few; j_gene: TRBJ2-7; v_gene: TRBV11-2; d_gene: -; CDR3nt: TGTGCCAGCAGCTTAGCCCCGGACGGGCACTCCTACGAGCAGTACTTC; CDR3aa: CASSLAPDGHSYEQYF
abundance: -; j_gene: TRBJ1-2; v_gene: TRBV25-1; d_gene: -; CDR3nt: TGTGCCAGCAGTGAATATGTGAAAGGGGACTCCTATGGCTACACCTTC; CDR3aa: CASSEYVKGDSYGYTF
abundance: -; j_gene: TRBJ2-7; v_gene: TRBV15; d_gene: -; CDR3nt: TGTGCCACCAGCAGAGCTGTAACTGCCGCCGAGCAGTACTTC; CDR3aa: CATSRAVTAAEQYF
abundance: few; j_gene: TRBJ2-5; v_gene: TRBV11-2; d_gene: -; CDR3nt: TGTGCCAGCAGCTTAATGCTGGGGGACCAAGAGACCCAGTACTTC; CDR3aa: CASSLMLGDQETQYF
abundance: -; j_gene: TRBJ1-5; v_gene: TRBV19; d_gene: TRBD1; CDR3nt: TGTGCCAGTAGTGTGAGGACAGGGGGCTTTCAGCCCCAGCATTTT; CDR3aa: CASSVRTGGFQPQHF
abundance: few; j_gene: TRBJ2-3; v_gene: TRBV5-1; d_gene: -; CDR3nt: TGCGCCAGCAGCTTGGTTCCCCGCGCGCAGTATTTT; CDR3aa: CASSLVPRAQYF
abundance: -; j_gene: TRBJ2-1; v_gene: TRBV15; d_gene: TRBD1; CDR3nt: TGTGCCACCAGCAGAGACCTTAGACAGGGAGACGAGCAGTTCTTC; CDR3aa: CATSRDLRQGDEQFF
abundance: -; j_gene: TRBJ2-7; v_gene: TRBV27; d_gene: TRBD1; CDR3nt: TGTGCCAGCAGTCCGAGACAGGGCCACTCCTACGAGCAGTACTTC; CDR3aa: CASSPRQGHSYEQYF
abundance: -; j_gene: TRBJ2-3; v_gene: TRBV28; d_gene: TRBD2; CDR3nt: TGTGCCATTACGGGGGGTCCGACGCAGTATTTT; CDR3aa: CAITGGPTQYF
abundance: few; j_gene: TRBJ2-6; v_gene: TRBV5-1; d_gene: -; CDR3nt: TGCGCCAGCAGCCTAGCCACGGGCTCTGGGGCCAACGTCCTGACTTTC; CDR3aa: CASSLATGSGANVLTF
abundance: few; j_gene: TRBJ1-2; v_gene: TRBV6-1; d_gene: -; CDR3nt: TGTGCCAGCAGGGTACGTGTTAACTATGGCTACACCTTC; CDR3aa: CASRVRVNYGYTF
abundance: few; j_gene: TRBJ2-7; v_gene: TRBV20-1; d_gene: -; CDR3nt: TGCAGTGCCCCAGCCGGGACCTCGCCGATTGGAGAGCAGTACTTC; CDR3aa: CSAPAGTSPIGEQYF
abundance: -; j_gene: TRBJ2-1; v_gene: TRBV3-1; d_gene: TRBD1; CDR3nt: TGTGCCAGCAGCGCATGGGACAGGGGTACCCCGAACTCCTACAATGAGCAGTTCTTC; CDR3aa: CASSAWDRGTPNSYNEQFF
abundance: few; j_gene: TRBJ2-5; v_gene: TRBV20-1; d_gene: TRBD2; CDR3nt: TGCAGTGCTAGCGGGAGGGCCAAGGAGACCCAGTACTTC; CDR3aa: CSASGRAKETQYF
abundance: -; j_gene: TRBJ2-1; v_gene: TRBV28; d_gene: -; CDR3nt: TGTGCCAGCAGTGGTATGGGGGAGTCCTACAATGAGCAGTTCTTC; CDR3aa: CASSGMGESYNEQFF
abundance: few; j_gene: TRBJ2-7; v_gene: TRBV6-1; d_gene: TRBD1; CDR3nt: TGTGCCAGCAGTGTCCCGGGGACAGGGCACGAGCAGTACTTC; CDR3aa: CASSVPGTGHEQYF
abundance: few; j_gene: TRBJ2-7; v_gene: TRBV6-1; d_gene: TRBD1; CDR3nt: TGTGCCAGCAGTGAAGGGGGACAGGGATACTACGAGCAGTACTTC; CDR3aa: CASSEGGQGYYEQYF
abundance: -; j_gene: TRBJ1-5; v_gene: TRBV5-4; d_gene: TRBD1; CDR3nt: TGTGCCAGCAGCTTGGGAGACAGGGTCAATCAGCCCCAGCATTTT; CDR3aa: CASSLGDRVNQPQHF
abundance: once; j_gene: TRBJ2-1; v_gene: TRBV4-1; d_gene: TRBD2; CDR3nt: TGCGCCAGCAGCCCAGCTCTCTCAGCAAGCGGGAGCAATGAGCAGTTCTTC; CDR3aa: CASSPALSASGSNEQFF